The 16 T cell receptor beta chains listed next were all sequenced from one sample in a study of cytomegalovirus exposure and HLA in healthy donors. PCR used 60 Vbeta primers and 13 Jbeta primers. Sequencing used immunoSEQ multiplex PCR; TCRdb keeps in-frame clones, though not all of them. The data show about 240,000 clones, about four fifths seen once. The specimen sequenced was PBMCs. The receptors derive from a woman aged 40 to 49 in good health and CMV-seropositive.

This CDR3 reads CASSPPAGRNSPLHF. In DNA, the CDR3 is TGTGCCAGCTCACCACCCGCAGGGCGCAATTCACCCCTCCACTTT. V is TRBV18 and J is TRBJ1-6; weak D call: TRBD1 (5 bases). Looked up from germline, CDR1 is KGHSH and CDR2 is LQKENI. This CDR3 has 15 amino acids. The V end was cut by 0 bases, the J end by 7 bases, with 10 bases between.

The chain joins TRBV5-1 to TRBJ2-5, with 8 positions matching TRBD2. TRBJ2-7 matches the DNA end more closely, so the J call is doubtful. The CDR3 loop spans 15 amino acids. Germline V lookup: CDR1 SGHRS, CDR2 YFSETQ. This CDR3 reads CASSLAGRGDYEQYF. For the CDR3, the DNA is TGCGCCAGCAGCTTGGCCGGGCGGGGGGACTACGAGCAGTACTTC.

CDR3: CAWRRSSGSTEAFF. As DNA, the CDR3 is TGTGCCTGGCGGAGGTCCTCGGGTAGCACTGAAGCTTTCTTT. The V call is TRBV30, the J call TRBJ1-1; D is undetermined. Trimming took 5 bases from V and 4 from J, leaving 17 bases between them. CDR1 and CDR2 (germline): GTSNPN, SVGIG (reference sequence). The CDR3 has 14 residues.

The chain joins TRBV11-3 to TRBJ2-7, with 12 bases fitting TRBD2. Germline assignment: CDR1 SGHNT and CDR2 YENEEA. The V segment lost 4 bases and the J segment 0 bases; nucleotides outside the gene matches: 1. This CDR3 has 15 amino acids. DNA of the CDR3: TGTGCCAGCAGCTCGGGACTAGCGGGCTCCTACGAGCAGTACTTC. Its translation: CASSSGLAGSYEQYF.

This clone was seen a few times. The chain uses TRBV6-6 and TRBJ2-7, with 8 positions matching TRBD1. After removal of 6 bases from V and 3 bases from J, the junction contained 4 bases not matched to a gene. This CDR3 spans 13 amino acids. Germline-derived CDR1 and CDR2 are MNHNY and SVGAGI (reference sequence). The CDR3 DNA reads TGTGCCAGCAGGTCGGGACAGGACTACGAGCAGTACTTC. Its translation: CASRSGQDYEQYF.

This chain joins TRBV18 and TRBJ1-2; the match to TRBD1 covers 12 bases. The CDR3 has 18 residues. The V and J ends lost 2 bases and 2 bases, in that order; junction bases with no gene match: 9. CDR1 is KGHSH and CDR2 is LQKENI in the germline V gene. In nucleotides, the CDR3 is TGTGCCAGCTCACCATTGGGACAGGGGGCGGATAACAACTATGGCTACACCTTC. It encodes CASSPLGQGADNNYGYTF.

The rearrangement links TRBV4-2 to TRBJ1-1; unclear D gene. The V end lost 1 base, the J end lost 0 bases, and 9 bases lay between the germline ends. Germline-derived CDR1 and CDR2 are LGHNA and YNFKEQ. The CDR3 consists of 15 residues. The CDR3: CASSQAAGMNTEAFF. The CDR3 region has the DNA TGTGCCAGCAGCCAAGCCGCAGGAATGAACACTGAAGCTTTCTTT.

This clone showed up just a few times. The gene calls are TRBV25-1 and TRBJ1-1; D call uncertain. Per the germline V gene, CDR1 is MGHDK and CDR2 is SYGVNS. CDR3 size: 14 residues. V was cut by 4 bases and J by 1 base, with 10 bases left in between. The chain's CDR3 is CASSAFGRNTEAFF. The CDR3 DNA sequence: TGTGCCAGCAGTGCTTTTGGGAGGAACACTGAAGCTTTCTTT.

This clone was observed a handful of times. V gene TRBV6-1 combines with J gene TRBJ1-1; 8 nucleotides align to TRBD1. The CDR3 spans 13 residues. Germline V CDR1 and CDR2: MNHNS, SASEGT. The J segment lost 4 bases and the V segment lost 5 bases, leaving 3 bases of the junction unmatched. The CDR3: CASSTTGVTEAFF. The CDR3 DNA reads TGTGCCAGCAGTACGACAGGGGTCACTGAAGCTTTCTTT.

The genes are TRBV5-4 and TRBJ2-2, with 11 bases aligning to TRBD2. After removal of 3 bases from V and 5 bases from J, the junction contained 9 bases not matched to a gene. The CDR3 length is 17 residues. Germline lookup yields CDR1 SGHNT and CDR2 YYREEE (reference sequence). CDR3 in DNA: TGTGCCAGCAGCTCATCACCTAGCGGGAGGCATACCGGGGAGCTGTTTTTT. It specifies CASSSSPSGRHTGELFF.

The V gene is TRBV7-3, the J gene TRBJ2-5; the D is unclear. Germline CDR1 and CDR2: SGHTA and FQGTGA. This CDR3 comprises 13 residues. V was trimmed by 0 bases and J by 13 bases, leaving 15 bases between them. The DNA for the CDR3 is TGTGCCAGCAGCTTAACCTATGACAACCCCCCGTACTTC. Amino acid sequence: CASSLTYDNPPYF. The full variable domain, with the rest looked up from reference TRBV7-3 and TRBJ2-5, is GAGVSQTPSNKVTEKGKYVELRCDPISGHTALYWYRQSLGQGPEFLIYFQGTGAADDSGLPNDRFFAVRPEGSVSTLKIQRTERGDSAVYLCASSLTYDNPPYFGPGTRLLVL.

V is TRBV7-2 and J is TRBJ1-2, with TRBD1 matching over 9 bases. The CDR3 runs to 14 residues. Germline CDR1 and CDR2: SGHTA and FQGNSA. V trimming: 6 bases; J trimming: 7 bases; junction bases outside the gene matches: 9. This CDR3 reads CASRPDRGKFGYTF. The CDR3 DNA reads TGTGCCAGCAGGCCAGACAGGGGGAAGTTTGGCTACACCTTC.

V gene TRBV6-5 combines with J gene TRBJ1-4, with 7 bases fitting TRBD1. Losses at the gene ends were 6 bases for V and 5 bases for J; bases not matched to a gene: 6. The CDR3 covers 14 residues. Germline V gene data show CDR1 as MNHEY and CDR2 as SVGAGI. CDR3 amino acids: CASRSGTVNEKLFF. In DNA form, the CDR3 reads TGTGCCAGCAGATCCGGGACAGTAAATGAAAAACTGTTTTTT.

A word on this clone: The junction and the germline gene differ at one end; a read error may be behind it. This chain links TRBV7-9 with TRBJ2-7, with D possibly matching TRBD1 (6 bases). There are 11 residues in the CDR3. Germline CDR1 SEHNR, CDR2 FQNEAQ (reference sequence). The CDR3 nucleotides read TGTTCCAGCGAGGGGGATTGGGAGCAGTACTTC. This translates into CSSEGDWEQYF.

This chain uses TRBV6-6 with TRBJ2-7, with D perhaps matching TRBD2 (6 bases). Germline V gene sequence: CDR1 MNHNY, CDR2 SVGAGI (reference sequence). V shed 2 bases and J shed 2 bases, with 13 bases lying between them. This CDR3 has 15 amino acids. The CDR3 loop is CASSYRAGPTYEQYF. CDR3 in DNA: TGTGCCAGCAGTTACCGGGCGGGGCCGACCTACGAGCAGTACTTC.

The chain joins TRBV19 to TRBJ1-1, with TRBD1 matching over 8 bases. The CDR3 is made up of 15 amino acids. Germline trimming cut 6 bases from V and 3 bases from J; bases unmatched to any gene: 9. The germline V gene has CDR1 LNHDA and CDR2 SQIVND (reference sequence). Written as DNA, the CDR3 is TGTGCCAGTAGGCGATACAGGGGGGCTGACACTGAAGCTTTCTTT. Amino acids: CASRRYRGADTEAFF.